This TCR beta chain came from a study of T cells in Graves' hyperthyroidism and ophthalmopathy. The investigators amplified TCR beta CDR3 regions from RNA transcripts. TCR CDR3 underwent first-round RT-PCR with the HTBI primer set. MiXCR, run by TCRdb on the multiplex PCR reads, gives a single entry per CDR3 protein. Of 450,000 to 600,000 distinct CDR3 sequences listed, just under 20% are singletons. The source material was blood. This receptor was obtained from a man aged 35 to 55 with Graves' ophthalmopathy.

CDR3 sequence: CSAARRGGSPDTQYF. DNA for the CDR3: TGCAGTGCTGCCCGGCGGGGGGGCAGTCCAGATACGCAGTATTTT. The V call is TRBV20-1, the J call TRBJ2-3, with TRBD2 identical over 9 bases. V shed 5 bases and J 4 bases; nucleotides not matched to a gene: 10. The length of the CDR3 is 15 residues. The germline gives CDR1 DFQATT, CDR2 SNEGSKA (reference sequence).